The 24 T cell receptor beta chains below were found in one sample sequenced in a study of blood T cells in healthy people across ages (dated by TCRdb to the mid-2010s). Libraries were constructed by 5' RACE. The run used an Illumina HiSeq 2500. The second PCR ran for about 6 to 11 cycles and used a J-beta primer mix along with a sample-barcoded 5' primer. Starting from the raw public reads, TCRdb applied fastp trimming at Q25, assembled clones with MiXCR and retained in-frame beta chains. Rows merge per CDR3 protein into single entries with the most common DNA and genes. This sample lists hundreds of thousands of distinct CDR3 sequences; around 21% were detected once. 3% to 4.5% of the sample is in the top ten clones. The specimen sequenced was blood. The origin of the receptors is a man aged 70-80 years in good health.

This clonotype has only a few counts. The chain has TRBV15 and TRBJ2-3, with 7 bases fitting TRBD2. Germline lookup yields CDR1 LNHNV and CDR2 YYDKDF (reference sequence). This CDR3 has 14 residues. V dropped 0 bases and J dropped 5; count of bases not matched to a gene: 2. As DNA, the CDR3 is TGTGCCACCAGCAGAGATTCTAGCGGAGATACGCAGTATTTT. It encodes CATSRDSSGDTQYF.

This clonotype showed up just a few times. The rearrangement joins TRBV7-6 to TRBJ1-1; no reliable D call. The germline gives CDR1 SGHVS, CDR2 FNYEAQ. With 5 bases removed from V and 4 bases from J, the gap between germline ends came to 11 bases. This CDR3 has 13 amino acids. The CDR3 is CASSQDTSTEAFF. CDR3 sequence (DNA): TGTGCCAGCAGCCAAGACACCTCCACTGAAGCTTTCTTT.

This clonotype was recorded a few times. V gene TRBV10-3 combines with J gene TRBJ2-1, with D possibly TRBD2 on 6 matching bases. The CDR3 runs to 13 residues. V was cut by 10 bases and J by 5 bases, with 15 bases left in between. Germline CDR1 reads ENHRY; CDR2 reads SYGVKD. CDR3 residues: CATSHGGNNEQFF. CDR3 sequence (DNA): TGTGCCACCTCCCATGGGGGGAACAATGAGCAGTTCTTC.

V is TRBV2 and J is TRBJ2-1; maybe TRBD2 (6 bases). The CDR3 runs 14 residues. V lost 8 bases and J 2 bases, leaving 13 bases between the germline ends. Germline V gene sequence: CDR1 SNHLY, CDR2 FYNNEI. The CDR3: CASVSGVTYNEQFF. CDR3 sequence (DNA): TGTGCCAGCGTTAGCGGAGTCACCTACAATGAGCAGTTCTTC. Together with reference TRBV2 and TRBJ2-1, the CDR3 gives the full variable domain: EPEVTQTPSHQVTQMGQEVILRCVPISNHLYFYWYRQILGQKVEFLVSFYNNEISEKSEIFDDQFSVERPDGSNFTLKIRSTKLEDSAMYFCASVSGVTYNEQFFGPGTRLTVL.

This clonotype was observed a handful of times. The J gene is TRBJ2-3, the V gene TRBV9, with D perhaps assigned TRBD1 or TRBD2 (5 bases each). Germline V gene sequence: CDR1 SGDLS, CDR2 YYNGEE. Trimming took 5 bases from V and 3 from J, leaving 19 bases between them. CDR3 length: 16 amino acids. Written as DNA, the CDR3 is TGTGCCAGCAGTTCCGGGGCGACCTTAAGAACAGATACGCAGTATTTT. This gives the protein CASSSGATLRTDTQYF.

This chain uses TRBV14 with TRBJ2-7; D may be TRBD1 (6 bases). Trimming stripped 4 bases from V and 7 bases from J, with 14 bases between. The CDR3 contains 13 residues. Germline CDR1 SGHDN, CDR2 FVKESK. The CDR3 DNA is TGTGCCAGCAGCCGTAGCCTAGGGGGAGAGCAGTACTTC. This gives the protein CASSRSLGGEQYF.

This chain uses TRBV6-2 or TRBV6-3 with TRBJ2-5, with TRBD2 identical over 7 bases. With V trimmed by 6 bases and J by 1 base, 11 bases remained unmatched. Looked up from germline, CDR1 is MNHEY and CDR2 is SVGEGT. There are 16 residues in the CDR3. CDR3 coding DNA: TGTGCCAGCAGCTCCCTTGGACCGGGGGGCCAAGAGACCCAGTACTTC. The encoded protein is CASSSLGPGGQETQYF.

This chain connects TRBV20-1 to TRBJ2-5; TRBD2 matches at 16 bases. The J call may be faulty, since TRBJ2-1 better matches the DNA end. The germline gives CDR1 DFQATT, CDR2 SNEGSKA (reference sequence). The CDR3 length is 14 residues. CDR3 DNA: TGCAGTACGAAGGGACTAGCGGGAGGGGCTGGGCAGTTCTTC. Amino acid sequence: CSTKGLAGGAGQFF.

The chain carries TRBV5-1 and TRBJ2-7; D is possibly TRBD1 or TRBD2 (8 bases each). V dropped 4 bases and J dropped 2 bases, with 13 bases sitting between them. The germline V gene encodes CDR1 SGHRS and CDR2 YFSETQ. CDR3 length equals 14 residues. The CDR3 DNA follows: TGCGCCAGCAGCCGGGAGGGACAGGCCTACGAGCAGTACTTC. It translates to CASSREGQAYEQYF.

This clonotype was observed a few times. This chain connects TRBV20-1 to TRBJ2-3; TRBD2 matches 13 bases. Germline assignment: CDR1 DFQATT and CDR2 SNEGSKA (reference sequence). This CDR3 is built from 16 residues. J lost 1 base, V lost 6 bases, and 7 bases had no gene match. Written as DNA, the CDR3 is TGCAGTGCCCCTGGGGGACTAGCGGGACGCACAGATACGCAGTATTTT. It specifies CSAPGGLAGRTDTQYF.

As regards this clonotype: At one end the junction does not follow the germline gene, possibly because of a read error. In nucleotides, the CDR3 is TGTGCCATCAGTGAGTCGATCCGGGACTTTCCTTTCTTC. Protein: CAISESIRDFPFF. The chain links TRBV10-3 to TRBJ2-5; D is possibly TRBD2 (6 bases). The CDR3 covers 13 residues. CDR1 is ENHRY and CDR2 is SYGVKD in the germline V gene.

The chain couples TRBV5-1 to TRBJ1-2; TRBD1 matches at 7 bases. The CDR3 runs to 16 residues. CDR1 and CDR2 from the germline V gene are SGHRS and YFSETQ. V lost 4 bases, J lost 3 bases, and 12 bases stayed unmatched. The CDR3 nucleotides read TGCGCCAGCAGCAACGACGTCAGGGGGGGCGACTATGGCTACACCTTC. Translating it yields CASSNDVRGGDYGYTF.

The rearrangement joins TRBV4-1 to TRBJ2-5; D is undetermined. The J call may be incorrect, as the DNA end agrees better with TRBJ2-7. Per the germline V gene, CDR1 is MGHRA and CDR2 is YSYEKL. The CDR3 has 18 residues. CDR3 DNA: TGCGCCAGCAGCCAAGCGTTGGTAACCAACCTCCAATACTACGAGCAGTACTTC. This gives the protein CASSQALVTNLQYYEQYF.

This chain connects TRBV24-1 to TRBJ2-1; D uncertain. V lost 4 bases and J lost 5, with 14 bases in between. The V gene's germline CDR1 is KGHDR and CDR2 SFDVKD. CDR3 length equals 15 residues. The CDR3 spells CATSDTGLKNNEQFF. In DNA, the CDR3 is TGTGCCACCAGTGACACGGGTCTCAAGAACAATGAGCAGTTCTTC.

This clonotype was picked up a small number of times. The chain has TRBV12-3 or TRBV12-4 and TRBJ2-1; TRBD2 is a possible D gene (5 bases). The CDR3 has 16 residues. Trimming stripped 6 bases from V and 5 bases from J, with 20 bases between. The DNA of the CDR3 is TGTGCCAGCAGAACCACCCGGGGAGCCCCGGACAATGAGCAGTTCTTC. Protein sequence: CASRTTRGAPDNEQFF.

V is TRBV20-1 and J is TRBJ2-7; 7 bases line up with TRBD1. The CDR3 is 14 amino acids. Trimming removed 6 bases from V and 0 bases from J; junction bases left unmatched: 8. The V gene's germline CDR1 is DFQATT and CDR2 SNEGSKA (reference sequence). The CDR3 coding sequence is TGCAGTGCACCTGACAGGGCCTTCTCCTACGAGCAGTACTTC. As protein: CSAPDRAFSYEQYF.

In this sample, this clonotype turned up a few times. This chain uses TRBV7-4 with TRBJ2-1, with 8 bases matching TRBD1. The CDR3 spans 17 residues. Trimming at V came to 5 bases and at J to 0 bases, leaving 9 bases not matched to a gene. CDR1 and CDR2 from the germline V gene are SGHVT and SQSDAQ. DNA of the CDR3: TGTGCCAGCAGCGGGACAGGTTATTGGCGCTCCTACAATGAGCAGTTCTTC. As protein: CASSGTGYWRSYNEQFF. Filled out from reference TRBV7-4 and TRBJ2-1, the complete variable domain reads GAGVSQSPRYKVAKRGRDVALRCDSISGHVTLYWYRQTLGQGSEVLTYSQSDAQRDKSGRPSGRFSAERPERSVSTLKIQRTEQGDSAVYLCASSGTGYWRSYNEQFFGPGTRLTVL.

The chain recombines TRBV12-3 or TRBV12-4 with TRBJ2-5, with TRBD1 as a possible D gene (5 bases). The CDR3 runs 13 residues. With 5 bases removed from V and 5 bases from J, the gap between germline ends came to 12 bases. The CDR3 here is CASSGTRVETQYF. The CDR3 coding sequence is TGTGCCAGCAGTGGAACCAGGGTGGAGACCCAGTACTTC.

This clonotype was recorded only once. This rearrangement joins TRBV18 to TRBJ1-1; 7 bases are a match to TRBD1. The germline CDR1 and CDR2 sequences are KGHSH and LQKENI. J gave up 8 bases and V 4 bases, and 4 bases lay outside the gene matches. The CDR3 spans 12 residues. The CDR3 DNA reads TGTGCCAGCTCACTGACAGGGTGGGAAGCTTTCTTT. It specifies CASSLTGWEAFF.

This clonotype was seen a handful of times. The chain joins TRBV20-1 to TRBJ2-1; 7 bases are a match to TRBD2. CDR1 is DFQATT, CDR2 SNEGSKA, per germline (reference sequence). CDR3 length: 13 residues. V shed 5 bases and J 7 bases; nucleotides not matched to a gene: 8. The CDR3 loop reads CSAEWTRSNEQFF. The CDR3 bases are TGCAGTGCTGAATGGACTAGATCGAATGAGCAGTTCTTC.

As concerns this clonotype: At one end, the junction sequence differs from germline, possibly due to a read error. The genes are TRBV25-1 and TRBJ2-2; a possible D gene is TRBD2 (6 bases). CDR1 and CDR2 from the germline V gene are MGHDK and SYGVNS. CDR3 length equals 15 residues. This CDR3 reads CASSASQGTTGELFF. The CDR3 DNA reads as TGTGCTAGCAGTGCCTCCCAAGGGACTACCGGGGAGCTGTTTTTT.

The sample holds a few counts of this clonotype. Since a much larger clone is just one base distant, this may be a read error. CDR3 loop: CASREDSSYERYF. The CDR3 DNA reads as TGTGCCAGCAGAGAAGACAGTTCCTACGAGCGGTACTTC. The chain has TRBV3-1 and TRBJ2-7; D perhaps matches TRBD1 (5 bases). The length of the CDR3 is 13 residues. Per germline, CDR1 LGHDT and CDR2 YNNKEL (reference sequence).

V is TRBV10-3 and J is TRBJ2-7; D may match TRBD1 or TRBD2 (5 bases each). Germline values: CDR1 ENHRY, CDR2 SYGVKD. With 8 bases removed from V and 1 base from J, the gap between germline ends came to 12 bases. The CDR3 contains 13 residues. The CDR3: CAIQAGRSYEQYF. The CDR3 nucleotides read TGTGCCATCCAGGCAGGGAGATCCTACGAGCAGTACTTC.

This clonotype was seen a handful of times. J is TRBJ1-2 and V is TRBV24-1, with 9 bases identical to TRBD1. Germline V gene data show CDR1 as KGHDR and CDR2 as SFDVKD. This CDR3 has 16 amino acids. V lost 4 bases to trimming and J lost 2 bases; unmatched junction nucleotides: 7. The CDR3, as DNA: TGTGCCACCAGTGAGGCGACAGGGGGACTGAACTATGGCTACACCTTC. This encodes CATSEATGGLNYGYTF.